This record covers a single TCR beta chain. This entry is derived from a study of cytomegalovirus exposure and HLA in healthy donors. PCR was performed using 60 Vbeta and 13 Jbeta primers. The table came from immunoSEQ multiplex PCR; TCRdb's copy has only in-frame clones and leaves some out. Of about 210,000 clones in the sample, approximately 80% were seen once. Germline CDR1 and CDR2: SGHRS and YFSETQ. The CDR3 runs 17 residues. Trimming pared 4 bases from V and 7 bases from J, leaving 24 bases between. The TCR originated in a man aged 35 to 55 in good health and CMV-seropositive. Sequenced: PBMCs. The chain employs TRBV5-1 and TRBJ1-5; D is perhaps TRBD1 (5 bases). CDR3 loop: CASSPEPGPGAGQPQHF. CDR3 DNA: TGCGCCAGCAGCCCTGAGCCGGGACCGGGAGCAGGACAGCCCCAGCATTTT.